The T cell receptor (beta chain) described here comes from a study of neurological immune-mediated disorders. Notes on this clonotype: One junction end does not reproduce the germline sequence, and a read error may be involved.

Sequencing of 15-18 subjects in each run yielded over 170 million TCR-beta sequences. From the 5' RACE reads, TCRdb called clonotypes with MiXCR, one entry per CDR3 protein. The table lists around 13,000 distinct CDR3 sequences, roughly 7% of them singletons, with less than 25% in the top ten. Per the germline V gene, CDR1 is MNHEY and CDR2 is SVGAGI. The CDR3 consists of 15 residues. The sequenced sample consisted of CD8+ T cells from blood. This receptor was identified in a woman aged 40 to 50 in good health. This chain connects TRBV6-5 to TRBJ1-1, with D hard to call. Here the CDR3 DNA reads TGTGCCAGCAGTTACTCGACCGGGATGAACACTGAATCTTTCTTT. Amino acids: CASSYSTGMNTESFF.